The 4 T cell receptor beta chains presented below share a single source sample, sequenced in a study of cytomegalovirus exposure and HLA in healthy donors. The PCR was carried out with 60 Vbeta primers and 13 Jbeta primers. Sequenced by immunoSEQ multiplex PCR; TCRdb stores in-frame clones only, minus some. Seen here are 200,000 to 250,000 clones, more than 60% observed once, and the top ten hold 2.7%. Sequencing was carried out using PBMCs. Source of these receptors: a woman aged 55-75 years in good health and CMV-seropositive.

This clone was seen a few times. V and J are TRBV5-4 and TRBJ2-1; 10 bases fit TRBD2. V dropped 3 bases and J dropped 4; count of bases not matched to a gene: 4. Germline CDR1 is SGHNT and CDR2 is YYREEE (reference sequence). The CDR3 extends over 15 amino acids. Here the CDR3 DNA reads TGTGCCAGCAGCTCGTCTAGCGGGGGTTACAATGAGCAGTTCTTC. Its translation: CASSSSSGGYNEQFF.

The rearrangement joins TRBV28 to TRBJ2-1; TRBD2 agrees at 12 bases. V trimming: 5 bases; J trimming: 9 bases; junction bases outside the gene matches: 17. The CDR3 has 18 residues. Germline-derived CDR1 and CDR2 are MDHEN and SYDVKM. As DNA, the CDR3 is TGTGCCAGCAGTCCCTCCCCGATGGCTAGCGGGAGGGTTGTTGAGCAGTTCTTC. Its protein is CASSPSPMASGRVVEQFF.

V and J are TRBV5-4 and TRBJ2-5; perhaps TRBD2 as D (5 bases). Trimming cost V 4 bases and J 1 base, with 8 bases left between them. The CDR3 contains 13 residues. The germline gives CDR1 SGHNT, CDR2 YYREEE (reference sequence). The CDR3, as DNA: TGTGCCAGCAGCCGGACTTCCCAAGAGACCCAGTACTTC. Its translation is CASSRTSQETQYF.

The V and J genes are TRBV9 and TRBJ2-7; tentatively, D is TRBD1 (7 bases). This CDR3 spans 13 amino acids. Germline CDR1 reads SGDLS; CDR2 reads YYNGEE. V was pared by 2 bases and J by 7 bases, with 13 bases between. This chain's CDR3 is CASSVTGTDEQYF. The DNA for the CDR3 is TGTGCCAGCAGCGTGACAGGGACTGATGAGCAGTACTTC.